These T cell receptor beta chains were read from a single sample in a study of graft-versus-host responses after intestinal transplantation. Antigens for these TCRs are unknown. Using immunoSEQ multiplex PCR, the repertoire was profiled, and TCRdb retains in-frame clones only, with some absent. Found here are under 100,000 clones, roughly 80% of them singletons; the top ten hold 0.83%. Sequencing used unstimulated CD4+ T cells sorted from spleen or lymph node cells, obtained before intestinal transplant. The receptors originated from a human donor who received an intestinal transplant. Both conserved end residues are part of each CDR3. The D gene is left open where the match is weak. Not every row has a clone size; where given, it reads once, few, many or a size class.

-,TRBD1,TRBJ1-4,TRBV11-2,CASSLGGRGTEKLFF,TGTGCCAGCAGCTTAGGAGGCAGGGGGACTGAAAAACTGTTTTTT
-,-,TRBJ2-5,TRBV6-1,CASSPTGRGETQYF,TGTGCCAGCAGTCCAACAGGGAGGGGGGAGACCCAGTACTTC
-,TRBD2,TRBJ2-3,TRBV4-2,CASSRTGTSGDTQYF,TGTGCCAGCAGCCGCACCGGGACTAGCGGGGATACGCAGTATTTT
-,TRBD1,TRBJ2-2,TRBV11-1,CVSSFPTGAGELFF,TGTGTCAGCAGCTTCCCCACAGGGGCCGGGGAGCTGTTTTTT
once,TRBD1,TRBJ2-2,TRBV5-4,CASRPDRERAGELFF,TGTGCCAGCAGGCCTGACAGGGAAAGGGCCGGGGAGCTGTTTTTT
-,TRBD2,TRBJ2-5,TRBV7-2,CASSLARVAGGFEETQYF,TGTGCCAGCAGCTTAGCTAGGGTAGCGGGGGGGTTCGAGGAGACCCAGTACTTC
-,-,TRBJ1-1,TRBV28,CASSSTANTEAFF,TGTGCCAGCAGTTCCACAGCGAACACTGAAGCTTTCTTT
once,TRBD2,TRBJ2-4,TRBV19,CASSLAGGPGSQRIQYF,TGTGCCAGTAGTCTAGCGGGAGGGCCGGGGTCACAACGCATTCAGTACTTC
-,-,TRBJ1-5,TRBV15,CATSSAGQMYSNQPQHF,TGTGCCACCAGCAGCGCTGGACAGATGTATAGCAATCAGCCCCAGCATTTT
-,TRBD1,TRBJ2-5,TRBV5-1,CASSHRDSQETQYF,TGCGCCAGCAGCCACCGGGACAGCCAAGAGACCCAGTACTTC
-,TRBD1,TRBJ1-1,TRBV28,CASRLRGKNTEAFF,TGTGCCAGCAGGCTCAGGGGGAAGAACACTGAAGCTTTCTTT
-,-,TRBJ2-2,TRBV19,CASRRGLGTGELFF,TGTGCCAGCCGGCGGGGGCTAGGCACCGGGGAGCTGTTTTTT
-,-,TRBJ1-5,TRBV11-2,CASSPAGQVGQPQHF,TGTGCCAGCAGCCCAGCGGGGCAAGTGGGTCAGCCCCAGCATTTT
-,-,TRBJ1-1,TRBV19,CASSRGTGWNTEAFF,TGTGCCAGTAGTAGAGGAACAGGGTGGAACACTGAAGCTTTCTTT
few,-,TRBJ1-2,TRBV27,CASSLSVIGAWLYGYTF,TGTGCCAGCAGTTTATCCGTGATAGGGGCTTGGCTATATGGCTACACCTTC
-,-,TRBJ1-4,TRBV7-9,CASQKGGKEKLFF,TGTGCCAGCCAAAAGGGGGGGAAGGAAAAACTGTTTTTT
-,-,TRBJ2-7,TRBV28,CASSLYGGGNSYEQYF,TGTGCCAGCAGTTTATACGGGGGAGGCAACTCCTACGAGCAGTACTTC
-,-,TRBJ2-7,TRBV2,CATQRSYRLLLEQYF,TGTGCCACCCAAAGAAGCTACAGGCTCCTCCTCGAGCAGTACTTC
-,TRBD2,TRBJ2-5,TRBV7-9,CASSLATGGSLGETQYF,TGTGCCAGCAGCTTAGCGACGGGAGGCAGTCTGGGGGAGACCCAGTACTTC
-,-,TRBJ2-7,TRBV21-1,CASSIAPGQKLSSYEQYF,TGTGCCAGCAGCATCGCCCCGGGACAGAAATTAAGCTCCTACGAGCAGTACTTC
-,-,TRBJ2-7,TRBV5-1,CASSLTLPYEQYF,TGCGCCAGCAGCTTGACACTACCCTACGAGCAGTACTTC
-,TRBD2,TRBJ2-2,TRBV28,CASSPTSGRGTGELFF,TGTGCCAGCAGCCCAACTAGCGGGAGAGGCACCGGGGAGCTGTTTTTT
-,-,TRBJ2-1,TRBV7-9,CASSIQGGENEQFF,TGTGCCAGCAGCATACAGGGGGGGGAAAATGAGCAGTTCTTC
once,-,TRBJ2-1,TRBV9,CASSVGGLVGQFF,TGTGCCAGCAGCGTAGGGGGCCTCGTCGGGCAGTTCTTC
-,-,TRBJ2-3,TRBV27,CASSFSPDGLADTQYF,TGTGCCAGCAGTTTCTCCCCGGACGGACTGGCAGATACGCAGTATTTT
-,TRBD2,TRBJ2-1,TRBV5-1,CASSLGLAGGEQFF,TGCGCCAGCAGCTTGGGCCTAGCGGGGGGGGAACAGTTCTTC
-,-,TRBJ1-4,TRBV29-1,CSVGWGRNEKLFF,TGCAGCGTGGGTTGGGGGCGGAATGAAAAACTGTTTTTT
-,-,TRBJ1-2,TRBV28,CASSSRGGIFGYTF,TGTGCCAGCAGCAGCCGGGGGGGGATCTTTGGCTACACCTTC
-,TRBD1,TRBJ2-3,TRBV2,CASSGQGPTDTQYF,TGTGCCAGCAGTGGACAGGGGCCCACAGATACGCAGTATTTT
-,TRBD1,TRBJ1-1,TRBV7-2,CASSWDRGEAFF,TGTGCCAGCAGCTGGGACAGGGGTGAAGCTTTCTTT
-,TRBD1,TRBJ1-5,TRBV15,CATSTEDRGVHQPQHF,TGTGCCACCAGCACCGAGGACAGGGGGGTCCATCAGCCCCAGCATTTT
few,TRBD1,TRBJ2-3,TRBV30,CAWSVGTGVVDTQYF,TGTGCCTGGAGTGTAGGGACAGGGGTGGTAGATACGCAGTATTTT
-,TRBD1,TRBJ2-5,TRBV5-6,CASRLTGGYVETQYF,TGTGCCAGCAGGCTGACAGGGGGCTACGTAGAGACCCAGTACTTC
-,-,TRBJ2-4,TRBV7-8,CASSYRRDPGDIQYF,TGTGCCAGCAGTTATAGACGGGACCCGGGGGACATTCAGTACTTC
-,TRBD1,TRBJ2-7,TRBV19,CASSAPGQRTYEQYF,TGTGCCAGTAGTGCACCGGGACAGAGAACCTACGAGCAGTACTTC
-,TRBD2,TRBJ2-1,TRBV5-1,CASSSLAGGSNEQFF,TGCGCCAGCAGCTCACTAGCGGGGGGATCTAATGAGCAGTTCTTC
-,TRBD1,TRBJ1-4,TRBV6-6,CASSIQGVILEKLFF,TGTGCCAGCAGCATACAGGGGGTTATTCTGGAAAAACTGTTTTTT
-,TRBD1,TRBJ1-5,TRBV5-5,CASSFDRDQPQHF,TGTGCCAGCAGCTTCGACAGGGATCAGCCCCAGCATTTT
-,-,TRBJ1-2,TRBV19,CASSSGVRLGYTF,TGTGCCAGTAGTTCCGGAGTTAGGCTTGGCTACACCTTC
-,-,TRBJ2-5,TRBV5-4,CASSFQGRGETQYF,TGTGCCAGCAGCTTTCAGGGGCGGGGGGAGACCCAGTACTTC
-,-,TRBJ2-7,TRBV11-2,CASSLQGNEQYF,TGTGCCAGCAGTCTTCAGGGGAACGAGCAGTACTTC
few,-,TRBJ2-2,TRBV28,CASSLISGGPHSGELFF,TGTGCCAGCAGTTTGATTTCCGGGGGGCCCCATTCCGGGGAGCTGTTTTTT
-,-,TRBJ2-3,TRBV4-1,CASSQVRDTQYF,TGCGCCAGCAGCCAAGTGCGGGATACGCAGTATTTT
-,-,TRBJ1-4,TRBV5-1,CASSLAWAGEKLFF,TGCGCCAGCAGCTTGGCTTGGGCGGGGGAAAAACTGTTTTTT
-,TRBD1,TRBJ2-1,TRBV5-1,CASSPRQGAYNEQFF,TGCGCCAGCAGCCCTCGACAGGGTGCCTACAATGAGCAGTTCTTC
-,-,TRBJ2-1,TRBV6-4,CASSDLGSNEQFF,TGTGCCAGCAGTGACCTAGGTAGCAATGAGCAGTTCTTC
-,-,TRBJ2-5,TRBV5-1,CASSHDERETQYF,TGCGCCAGCAGCCATGATGAGAGAGAGACCCAGTACTTC
-,TRBD1,TRBJ2-1,TRBV9,CASSAGQGNNEQFF,TGTGCCAGCAGCGCGGGACAGGGAAACAATGAGCAGTTCTTC
-,TRBD2,TRBJ2-7,TRBV5-1,CASSLGTSGGADEQYF,TGCGCCAGCAGCTTAGGGACTAGCGGGGGGGCCGACGAGCAGTACTTC
-,-,TRBJ2-7,TRBV2,CASSDSLAIIGLRDEQYF,TGTGCCAGCAGTGATTCGCTAGCGATTATTGGGCTTAGGGACGAGCAGTACTTC
-,-,TRBJ2-5,TRBV7-9,CASHRAGETQYF,TGTGCCAGCCACCGAGCGGGAGAGACCCAGTACTTC
once,-,TRBJ2-7,TRBV28,CASSLAYEQYF,TGTGCCAGCAGCTTAGCCTACGAGCAGTACTTC